Listed below are T cell receptor beta chains from one sample, sequenced in a study of early T cells in non-severe SARS-CoV-2 infection. TCRdb processed the 5' RACE reads anew with MiXCR; each CDR3 protein has one entry. The top ten hold 4.2% of the sample, which has 45,000 to 65,000 distinct CDR3 sequences, around 9.1% seen once. The sample consisted of whole blood. The receptors stem from an adult who was a healthcare worker with PCR-confirmed SARS-CoV-2 infection or an uninfected control (not recorded which). CDR3s include the opening cysteine and the closing phenylalanine or tryptophan. D genes are given only for firm matches. Only part of the rows carry a size: once, few, many, or a class if the clone is expanded.

TRBJ2-2 | TRBV5-4 | many | 14 | - | CASSPGSEPGELFF | TGTGCCAGCAGCCCGGGGTCAGAGCCCGGGGAGCTGTTTTTT
TRBJ1-1 | TRBV5-1 | many | 17 | TRBD1 | CASSLAGTGGQNTEAFF | TGCGCCAGCAGCTTGGCGGGAACAGGGGGCCAGAACACTGAAGCTTTCTTT
TRBJ2-5 | TRBV29-1 | many | 13 | - | CSVWAGNQETQYF | TGCAGCGTTTGGGCAGGGAATCAAGAGACCCAGTACTTC
TRBJ1-4 | TRBV7-6 | many | 15 | TRBD1 | CASSLSTGVAEKLFF | TGTGCCAGCAGCTTATCAACAGGGGTGGCTGAAAAACTGTTTTTT
TRBJ2-6 | TRBV4-1 | many | 16 | - | CASSQDHSSGANVLTF | TGCGCCAGCAGCCAAGATCACAGCTCTGGGGCCAACGTCCTGACTTTC
TRBJ2-2 | TRBV10-1 | many | 15 | - | CASSEYEAPTGELFF | TGCGCCAGCAGTGAGTATGAGGCACCCACCGGGGAGCTGTTTTTT
TRBJ2-3 | TRBV28 | many | 16 | TRBD2 | CASSPVSGRGADTQYF | TGTGCCAGCAGCCCCGTTAGCGGGAGAGGCGCAGATACGCAGTATTTT
TRBJ2-4 | TRBV19 | many | 14 | - | CASSSGLAKNIQYF | TGTGCCAGTAGTAGTGGGCTAGCCAAAAACATTCAGTACTTC
TRBJ2-1 | TRBV18 | - | 13 | - | CASSPDGYNEQFF | TGTGCCAGCTCCCCGGACGGTTACAATGAGCAGTTCTTC
TRBJ2-7 | TRBV28 | many | 16 | - | CASRPTLGVFGYEQYF | TGTGCCAGCAGACCCACTTTAGGGGTATTCGGTTACGAGCAGTACTTC
TRBJ1-4 | TRBV7-9 | many | 11 | - | CASNSGKKLFF | TGTGCCAGCAACTCTGGGAAAAAACTGTTTTTT
TRBJ2-3 | TRBV2 | many | 15 | TRBD2 | CASNLAGGRGDTQYF | TGTGCCAGCAACCTGGCGGGAGGGCGGGGAGATACGCAGTATTTT
TRBJ1-1 | TRBV20-1 | many | 15 | TRBD1 | CSARLRDRGWTEAFF | TGCAGTGCTAGATTGAGGGACAGGGGATGGACTGAAGCTTTCTTT
TRBJ1-1 | TRBV7-9 | - | 13 | - | CASSLGGITEAFF | TGTGCCAGCAGCTTGGGGGGTATCACTGAAGCTTTCTTT
TRBJ2-2 | TRBV15 | many | 14 | - | CATSRDRVTGELFF | TGTGCCACCAGCAGAGACAGGGTGACCGGGGAGCTGTTTTTT